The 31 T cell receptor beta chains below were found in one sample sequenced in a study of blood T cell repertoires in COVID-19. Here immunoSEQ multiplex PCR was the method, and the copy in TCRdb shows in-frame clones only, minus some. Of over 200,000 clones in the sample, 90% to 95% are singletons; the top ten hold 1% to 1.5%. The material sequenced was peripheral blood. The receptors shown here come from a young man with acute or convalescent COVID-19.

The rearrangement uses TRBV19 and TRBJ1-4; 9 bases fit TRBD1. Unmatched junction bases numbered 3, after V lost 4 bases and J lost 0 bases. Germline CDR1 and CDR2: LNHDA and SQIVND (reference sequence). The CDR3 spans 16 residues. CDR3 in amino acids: CASSTGQGTTNEKLFF. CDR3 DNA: TGTGCCAGTAGTACGGGACAGGGAACAACTAATGAAAAACTGTTTTTT.

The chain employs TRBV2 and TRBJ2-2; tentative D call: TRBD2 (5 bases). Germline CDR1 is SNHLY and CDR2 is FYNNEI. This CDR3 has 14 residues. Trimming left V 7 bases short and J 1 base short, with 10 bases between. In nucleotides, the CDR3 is TGTGCCAGCAAAAAAGAGGGGAACACCGGGGAGCTGTTTTTT. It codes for CASKKEGNTGELFF.

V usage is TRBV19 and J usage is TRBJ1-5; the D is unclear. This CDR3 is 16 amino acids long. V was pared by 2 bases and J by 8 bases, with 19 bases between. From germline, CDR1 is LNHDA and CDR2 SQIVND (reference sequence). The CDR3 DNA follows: TGTGCCAGTAGTATAATAGCAGCCCCTAATCCTAAGCCCCAGCATTTT. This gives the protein CASSIIAAPNPKPQHF.

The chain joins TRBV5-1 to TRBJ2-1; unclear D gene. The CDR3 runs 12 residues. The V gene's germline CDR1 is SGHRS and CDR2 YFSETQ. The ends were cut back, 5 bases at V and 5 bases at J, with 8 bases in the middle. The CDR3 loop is CASSTLNNEQFF. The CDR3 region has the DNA TGCGCCAGCAGTACCCTAAACAATGAGCAGTTCTTC.

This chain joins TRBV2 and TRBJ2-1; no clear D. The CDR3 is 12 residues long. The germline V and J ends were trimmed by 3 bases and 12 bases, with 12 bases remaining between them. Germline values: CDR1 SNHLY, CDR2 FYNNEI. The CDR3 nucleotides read TGTGCCAGCAGTGAGGCTAGGTTTGGGCAGTTCTTC. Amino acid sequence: CASSEARFGQFF.

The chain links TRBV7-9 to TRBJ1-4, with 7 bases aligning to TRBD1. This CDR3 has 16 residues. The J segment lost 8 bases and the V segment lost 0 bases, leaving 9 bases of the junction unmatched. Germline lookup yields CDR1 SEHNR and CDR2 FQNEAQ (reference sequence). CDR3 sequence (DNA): TGTGCCAGCAGCTTAGCCTCGGGCAGGGGGGTCGAAAAACTGTTTTTT. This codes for CASSLASGRGVEKLFF.

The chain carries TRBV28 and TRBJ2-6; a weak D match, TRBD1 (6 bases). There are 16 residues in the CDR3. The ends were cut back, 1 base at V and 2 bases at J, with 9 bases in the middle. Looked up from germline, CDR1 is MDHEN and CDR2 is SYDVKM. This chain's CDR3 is CASSLYQGPGANVLTF. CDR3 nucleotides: TGTGCCAGCAGTTTATATCAGGGGCCTGGGGCCAACGTCCTGACTTTC.

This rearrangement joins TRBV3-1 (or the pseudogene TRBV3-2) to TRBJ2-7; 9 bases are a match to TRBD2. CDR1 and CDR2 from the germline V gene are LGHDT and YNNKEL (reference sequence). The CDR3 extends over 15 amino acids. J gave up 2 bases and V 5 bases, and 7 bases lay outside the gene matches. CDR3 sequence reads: CASSADSGRTYEQYF. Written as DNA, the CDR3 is TGTGCCAGCAGCGCCGATAGCGGGAGAACCTACGAGCAGTACTTC.

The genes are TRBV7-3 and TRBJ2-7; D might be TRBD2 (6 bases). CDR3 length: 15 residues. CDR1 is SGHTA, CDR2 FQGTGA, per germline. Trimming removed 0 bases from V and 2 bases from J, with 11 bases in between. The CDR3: CASSLTAGSAYEQYF. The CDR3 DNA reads TGTGCCAGCAGCTTAACCGCGGGGTCCGCCTACGAGCAGTACTTC.

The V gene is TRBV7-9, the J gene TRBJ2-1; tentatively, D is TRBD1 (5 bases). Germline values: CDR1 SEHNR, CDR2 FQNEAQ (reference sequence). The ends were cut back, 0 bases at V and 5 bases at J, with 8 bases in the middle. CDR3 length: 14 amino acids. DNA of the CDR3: TGTGCCAGCAGCTTAGCAGACAGCCACAATGAGCAGTTCTTC. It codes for CASSLADSHNEQFF.

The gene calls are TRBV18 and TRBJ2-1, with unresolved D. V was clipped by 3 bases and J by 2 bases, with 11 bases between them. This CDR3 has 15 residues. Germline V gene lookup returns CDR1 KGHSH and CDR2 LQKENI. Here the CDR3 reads CASSPIITTYNEQFF. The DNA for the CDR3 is TGTGCCAGCTCACCTATAATAACAACCTACAATGAGCAGTTCTTC. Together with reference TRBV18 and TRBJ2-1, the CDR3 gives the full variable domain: NAGVMQNPRHLVRRRGQEARLRCSPMKGHSHVYWYRQLPEEGLKFMVYLQKENIIDESGMPKERFSAEFPKEGPSILRIQQVVRGDSAAYFCASSPIITTYNEQFFGPGTRLTVL.

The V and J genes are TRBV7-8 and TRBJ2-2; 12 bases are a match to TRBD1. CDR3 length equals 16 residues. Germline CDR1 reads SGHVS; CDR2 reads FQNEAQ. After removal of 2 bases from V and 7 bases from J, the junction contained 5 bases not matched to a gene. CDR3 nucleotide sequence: TGTGCCAGCAGCTTAAGGGACAGGGGGCTTGTCGGGGAGCTGTTTTTT. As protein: CASSLRDRGLVGELFF.

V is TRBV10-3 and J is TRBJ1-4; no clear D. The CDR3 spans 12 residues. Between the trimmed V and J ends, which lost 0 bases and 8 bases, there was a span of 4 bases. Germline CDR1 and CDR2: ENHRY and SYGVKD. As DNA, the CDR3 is TGTGCCATCAGTGAGTCGCGAGAAAAACTGTTTTTT. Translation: CAISESREKLFF.

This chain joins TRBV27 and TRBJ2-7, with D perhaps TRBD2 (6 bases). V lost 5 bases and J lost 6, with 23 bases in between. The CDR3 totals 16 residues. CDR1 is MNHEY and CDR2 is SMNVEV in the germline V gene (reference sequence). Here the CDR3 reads CASSETRTPGGSEQYF. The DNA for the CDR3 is TGTGCCAGCAGTGAGACACGGACGCCCGGGGGTAGCGAGCAGTACTTC.

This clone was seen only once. The CDR3 DNA is TGTGCCAGCAGCGGCCAAACTAGCGGGAGAAACACAGATACGCAGTATTTT. Translated, it gives CASSGQTSGRNTDTQYF. This sequence joins TRBV9 and TRBJ2-3; TRBD2 matches 11 bases. CDR1 SGDLS and CDR2 YYNGEE come from the germline V gene. The CDR3 is 17 amino acids. With V trimmed by 3 bases and J by 2 bases, 8 bases remained unmatched.

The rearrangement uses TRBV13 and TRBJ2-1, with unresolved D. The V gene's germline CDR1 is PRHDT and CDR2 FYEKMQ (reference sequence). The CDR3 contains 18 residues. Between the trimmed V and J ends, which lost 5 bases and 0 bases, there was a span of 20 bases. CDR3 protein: CASSPRGFPISSYNEQFF. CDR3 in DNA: TGTGCCAGCAGCCCCAGAGGTTTTCCCATCAGCTCCTACAATGAGCAGTTCTTC.

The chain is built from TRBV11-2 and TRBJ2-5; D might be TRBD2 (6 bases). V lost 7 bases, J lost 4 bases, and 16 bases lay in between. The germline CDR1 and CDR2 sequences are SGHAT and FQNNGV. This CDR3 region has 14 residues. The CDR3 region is CASTIRLVGETQYF. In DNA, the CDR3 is TGTGCCAGCACCATTCGACTAGTTGGAGAGACCCAGTACTTC.

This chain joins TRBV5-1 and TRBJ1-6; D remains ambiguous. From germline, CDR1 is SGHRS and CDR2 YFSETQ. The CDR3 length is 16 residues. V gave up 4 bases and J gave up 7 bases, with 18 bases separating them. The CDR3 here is CASSQQVLKRNSPLHF. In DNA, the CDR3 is TGCGCCAGCAGCCAGCAGGTCCTCAAAAGGAATTCACCCCTCCACTTT.

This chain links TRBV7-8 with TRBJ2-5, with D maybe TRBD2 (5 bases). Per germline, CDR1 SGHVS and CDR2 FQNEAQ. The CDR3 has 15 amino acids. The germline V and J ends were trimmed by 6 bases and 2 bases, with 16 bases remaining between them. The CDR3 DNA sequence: TGTGCCAGCAGACCCGGACTGCCGCTACAAGAGACCCAGTACTTC. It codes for CASRPGLPLQETQYF. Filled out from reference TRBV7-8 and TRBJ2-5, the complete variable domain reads GAGVSQSPRYKVAKRGQDVALRCDPISGHVSLFWYQQALGQGPEFLTYFQNEAQLDKSGLPSDRFFAERPEGSVSTLKIQRTQQEDSAVYLCASRPGLPLQETQYFGPGTRLLVL.

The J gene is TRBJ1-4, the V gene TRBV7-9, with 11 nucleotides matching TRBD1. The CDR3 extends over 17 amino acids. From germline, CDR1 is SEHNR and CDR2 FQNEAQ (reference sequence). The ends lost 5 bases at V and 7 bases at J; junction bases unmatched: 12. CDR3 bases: TGTGCCAGCAGCCAGGTCCCGGGACAGGGGGAGAGTGAAAAACTGTTTTTT. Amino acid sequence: CASSQVPGQGESEKLFF.

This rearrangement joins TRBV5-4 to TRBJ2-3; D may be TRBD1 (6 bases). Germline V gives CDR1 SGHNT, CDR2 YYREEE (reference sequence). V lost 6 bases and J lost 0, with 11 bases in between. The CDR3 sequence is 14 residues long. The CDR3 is CASTFTGSTDTQYF. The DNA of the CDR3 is TGTGCCAGCACGTTCACAGGGAGCACAGATACGCAGTATTTT.

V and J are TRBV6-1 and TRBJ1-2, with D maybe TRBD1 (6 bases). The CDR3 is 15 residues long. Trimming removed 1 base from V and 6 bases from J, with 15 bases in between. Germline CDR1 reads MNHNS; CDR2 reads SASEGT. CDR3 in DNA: TGTGCCAGCAGTGAAGAGCGAAGGGGGGGGGATGGCTACACCTTC. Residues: CASSEERRGGDGYTF.

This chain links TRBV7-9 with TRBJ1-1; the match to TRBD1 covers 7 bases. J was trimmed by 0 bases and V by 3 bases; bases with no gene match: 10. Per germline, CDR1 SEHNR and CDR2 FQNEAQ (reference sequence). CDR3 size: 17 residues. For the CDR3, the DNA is TGTGCCAGCAGCTTCGTAGGGGGCGCAGGTGTGAACACTGAAGCTTTCTTT. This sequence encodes CASSFVGGAGVNTEAFF.

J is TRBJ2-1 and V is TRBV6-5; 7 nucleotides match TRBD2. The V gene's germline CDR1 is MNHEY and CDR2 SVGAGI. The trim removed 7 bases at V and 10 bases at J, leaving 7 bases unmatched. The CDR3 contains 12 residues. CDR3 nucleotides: TGTGCCAGCACCCGACAGCGGGACGAGCAGTTCTTC. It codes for CASTRQRDEQFF.

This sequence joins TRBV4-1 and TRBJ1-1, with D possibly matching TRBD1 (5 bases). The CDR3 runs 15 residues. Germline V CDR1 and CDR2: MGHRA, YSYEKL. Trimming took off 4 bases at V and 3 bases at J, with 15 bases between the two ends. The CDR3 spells CASSRDSRGDTEAFF. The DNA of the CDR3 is TGCGCCAGCAGCCGGGACTCAAGGGGTGACACTGAAGCTTTCTTT.

The CDR3 DNA reads as TGTGCCAGCAGCTTCGAATCCTGGGCGACCGGGGAGCTGTTTTTT. Translating it yields CASSFESWATGELFF. The chain is built from TRBV7-2 and TRBJ2-2, with D unclear. V was pared by 3 bases and J by 5 bases, with 13 bases between. This CDR3 is built from 15 residues. Germline lookup yields CDR1 SGHTA and CDR2 FQGNSA.

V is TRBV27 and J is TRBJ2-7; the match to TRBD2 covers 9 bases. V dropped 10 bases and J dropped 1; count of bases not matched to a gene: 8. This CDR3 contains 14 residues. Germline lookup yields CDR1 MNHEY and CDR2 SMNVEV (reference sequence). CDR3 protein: CATSERGASYEQYF. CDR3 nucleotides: TGTGCCACCTCTGAGCGGGGGGCTTCCTACGAGCAGTACTTC.

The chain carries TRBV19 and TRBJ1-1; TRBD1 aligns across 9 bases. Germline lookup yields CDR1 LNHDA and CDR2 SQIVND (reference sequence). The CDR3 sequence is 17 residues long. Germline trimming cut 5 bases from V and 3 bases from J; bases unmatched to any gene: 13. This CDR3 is CASSPWSGQGIYTEAFF. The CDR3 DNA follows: TGTGCCAGTAGTCCGTGGAGCGGACAGGGGATATACACTGAAGCTTTCTTT.

The CDR3 sequence: CASRRQMNTEAFF. The DNA for the CDR3 is TGTGCCAGCAGAAGACAAATGAACACTGAAGCTTTCTTT. This rearrangement joins TRBV6-5 to TRBJ1-1; D not resolved. The length of the CDR3 is 13 residues. Trimming pared 6 bases from V and 0 bases from J, leaving 8 bases between. Germline V gene data show CDR1 as MNHEY and CDR2 as SVGAGI.

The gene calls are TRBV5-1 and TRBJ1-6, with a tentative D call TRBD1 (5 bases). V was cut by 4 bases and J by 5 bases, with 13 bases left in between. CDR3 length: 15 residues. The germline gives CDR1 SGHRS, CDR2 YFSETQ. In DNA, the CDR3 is TGCGCCAGCAGCCTGGGGACGGGAAATAATTCACCCCTCCACTTT. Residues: CASSLGTGNNSPLHF.

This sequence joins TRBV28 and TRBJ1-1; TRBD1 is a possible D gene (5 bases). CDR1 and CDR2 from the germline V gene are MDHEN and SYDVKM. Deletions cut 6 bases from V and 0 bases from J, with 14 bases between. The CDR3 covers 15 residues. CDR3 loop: CASRQVTRLNTEAFF. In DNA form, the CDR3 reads TGTGCCAGCAGACAGGTTACGCGGTTGAACACTGAAGCTTTCTTT.